The clone carrying this TCR beta chain was seen many times. The CDR3 regions of TCR beta were amplified from RNA transcripts. HTBI primers were the set used in a first-round RT-PCR of the TCR CDR3. TCRdb passed the multiplex PCR reads through MiXCR, listing each CDR3 protein once. There are 280,000 or so distinct CDR3 sequences in the sample; approximately 14% occur only once, and over 25% lies in the top ten. Trimming removed 4 bases at V and 6 bases at J, with 12 bases between. The CDR3 consists of 14 residues. These data belong to a study of T cells in Graves' hyperthyroidism and ophthalmopathy. The sample, blood from the first hyperthyroidism diagnosis, precedes any ophthalmopathy symptoms.

The sample was blood. The J gene is TRBJ2-2, the V gene TRBV12-3 or TRBV12-4; TRBD2 might be the D (6 bases). The TCR sequence derives from a woman aged 45-65 years with Graves' hyperthyroidism that later progressed to Graves' ophthalmopathy. CDR3 sequence (DNA): TGTGCCAGCAGTTCCCTAGCGCTTTCCGGGGAGCTGTTTTTT. Translating gives CASSSLALSGELFF.